These 10 T cell receptor beta chains came from one sample sequenced in a study of blood T cell repertoires in COVID-19. The protocol was immunoSEQ multiplex PCR, while the TCRdb copy is restricted to in-frame clones and leaves out a portion. The sample has under 250,000 clones; about four fifths are singletons. The sequenced sample was peripheral blood. The receptors here all came from a man older than 75 with acute or convalescent COVID-19.

The chain couples TRBV19 to TRBJ1-2; D is unclear. Trimming took 2 bases from V and 9 from J, leaving 16 bases between them. The germline CDR1 and CDR2 sequences are LNHDA and SQIVND (reference sequence). The CDR3 covers 14 residues. The CDR3 bases are TGTGCCAGTAGTATAAATCGGGTGCCTAAGAGCTACACCTTC. Its translation: CASSINRVPKSYTF.

The V gene is TRBV28, the J gene TRBJ1-1; TRBD1 is a possible D gene (6 bases). The CDR3 is made up of 12 amino acids. The ends were cut back, 2 bases at V and 5 bases at J, with 6 bases in the middle. Germline-derived CDR1 and CDR2 are MDHEN and SYDVKM. The CDR3 spells CASSLRGTEAFF. The CDR3 DNA sequence: TGTGCCAGCAGTTTAAGGGGGACTGAAGCTTTCTTT.

This clone appeared once. The chain couples TRBV18 to TRBJ1-5; TRBD1 aligns across 7 bases. CDR3 length equals 13 residues. Looked up from germline, CDR1 is KGHSH and CDR2 is LQKENI. Trimming at V came to 3 bases and at J to 4 bases, leaving 0 bases not matched to a gene. DNA of the CDR3: TGTGCCAGCTCACCGGACAGGAATCAGCCCCAGCATTTT. It is translated as CASSPDRNQPQHF.

The chain links TRBV6-5 to TRBJ2-1; possible D gene TRBD1, 5 bases. The germline CDR1 and CDR2 sequences are MNHEY and SVGAGI. This CDR3 contains 12 residues. Trimming left V 4 bases short and J 8 bases short, with 9 bases between. The DNA for the CDR3 is TGTGCCAGCAGTTCAGGGTTCGATGAGCAGTTCTTC. This translates into CASSSGFDEQFF.

The V and J genes are TRBV6-5 and TRBJ1-2; 7 nucleotides match TRBD1. CDR1 MNHEY and CDR2 SVGAGI come from the germline V gene. The V and J ends lost 4 bases and 4 bases, in that order; junction bases with no gene match: 9. The CDR3 sequence is 15 residues long. The CDR3 spells CASSSYRGSVYGYTF. Written as DNA, the CDR3 is TGTGCCAGCAGTTCCTACAGGGGAAGTGTCTATGGCTACACCTTC.

V gene TRBV6-5 combines with J gene TRBJ2-7, with a weak D call TRBD1 (6 bases). The V gene lost 6 bases and the J gene lost 7 bases, with 19 bases spanning the gap. The CDR3 loop spans 14 amino acids. CDR1 MNHEY and CDR2 SVGAGI come from the germline V gene. As DNA, the CDR3 is TGTGCCAGCAGACCCACAGGGAATTCATGGGAGCAGTACTTC. Translated: CASRPTGNSWEQYF.

The V call is TRBV5-1, the J call TRBJ2-3; the match to TRBD1 covers 8 bases. Germline loops: CDR1 SGHRS, CDR2 YFSETQ. Trimming at V came to 0 bases and at J to 6 bases, leaving 3 bases not matched to a gene. The CDR3 runs 14 residues. The CDR3 loop reads CASSLGGQADTQYF. The CDR3 bases are TGCGCCAGCAGCTTGGGGGGACAGGCGGATACGCAGTATTTT.

This chain uses TRBV7-3 with TRBJ2-1, with 11 nucleotides matching TRBD2. This CDR3 is built from 18 residues. Germline trimming cut 5 bases from V and 7 bases from J; bases unmatched to any gene: 16. Germline values: CDR1 SGHTA, CDR2 FQGTGA. CDR3 loop: CASSLFPTLAGGGNEQFF. CDR3 nucleotide sequence: TGTGCCAGCAGCCTGTTCCCCACCCTAGCGGGAGGAGGGAATGAGCAGTTCTTC.

This chain links TRBV19 with TRBJ1-5, with TRBD1 matching 8 bases. The germline V gene encodes CDR1 LNHDA and CDR2 SQIVND (reference sequence). This CDR3 comprises 14 residues. With 5 bases clipped from V and 5 bases from J, the junction kept 5 bases outside the gene matches. The CDR3 loop is CASSRRGPDQPQHF. CDR3 in DNA: TGTGCCAGTAGTCGCAGGGGGCCTGATCAGCCCCAGCATTTT.

The chain couples TRBV19 to TRBJ1-1, with D possibly TRBD1 on 6 matching bases. Germline CDR1 reads LNHDA; CDR2 reads SQIVND (reference sequence). V was shortened by 6 bases and J by 7 bases, with 18 bases between the two germline ends. The CDR3 sequence is 14 residues long. In nucleotides, the CDR3 is TGTGCCAGTAGGGTACAGGGTCGGGAAAATGAAGCTTTCTTT. This translates into CASRVQGRENEAFF.